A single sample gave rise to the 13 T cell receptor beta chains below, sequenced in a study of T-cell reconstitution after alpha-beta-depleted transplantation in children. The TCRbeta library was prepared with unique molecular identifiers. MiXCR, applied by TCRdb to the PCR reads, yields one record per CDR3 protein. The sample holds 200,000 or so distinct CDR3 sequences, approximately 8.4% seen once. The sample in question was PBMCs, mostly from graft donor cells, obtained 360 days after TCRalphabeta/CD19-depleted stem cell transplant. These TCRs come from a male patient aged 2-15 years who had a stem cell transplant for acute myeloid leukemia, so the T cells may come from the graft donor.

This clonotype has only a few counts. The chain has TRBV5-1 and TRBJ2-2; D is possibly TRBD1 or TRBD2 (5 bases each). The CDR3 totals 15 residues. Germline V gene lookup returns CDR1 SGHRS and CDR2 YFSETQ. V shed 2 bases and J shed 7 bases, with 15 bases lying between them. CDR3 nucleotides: TGCGCCAGCAGCTTACGACAGCGGAATCACGGGGAGCTGTTTTTT. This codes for CASSLRQRNHGELFF.

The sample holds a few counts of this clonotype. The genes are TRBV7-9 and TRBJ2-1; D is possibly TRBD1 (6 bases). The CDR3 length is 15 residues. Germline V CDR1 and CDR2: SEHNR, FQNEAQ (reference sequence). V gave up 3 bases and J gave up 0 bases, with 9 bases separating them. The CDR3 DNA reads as TGTGCCAGCAGCTTCCACAGGGTCTCCTACAATGAGCAGTTCTTC. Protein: CASSFHRVSYNEQFF.

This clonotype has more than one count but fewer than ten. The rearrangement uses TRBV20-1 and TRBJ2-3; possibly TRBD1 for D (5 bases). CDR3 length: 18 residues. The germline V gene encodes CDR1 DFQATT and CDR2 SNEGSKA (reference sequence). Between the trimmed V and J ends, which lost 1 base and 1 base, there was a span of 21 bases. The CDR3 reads CSARAGLIRGAGTDTQYF. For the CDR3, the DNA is TGCAGTGCTAGAGCCGGTTTAATTAGGGGCGCAGGCACAGATACGCAGTATTTT.

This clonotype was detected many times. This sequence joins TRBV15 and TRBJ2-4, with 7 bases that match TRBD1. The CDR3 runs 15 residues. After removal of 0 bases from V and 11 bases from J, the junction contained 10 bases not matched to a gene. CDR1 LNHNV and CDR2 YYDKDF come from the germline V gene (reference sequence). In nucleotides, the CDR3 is TGTGCCACCAGCAGAGATAGGGCAGGGGGAAGGGTTCAGTACTTC. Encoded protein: CATSRDRAGGRVQYF.

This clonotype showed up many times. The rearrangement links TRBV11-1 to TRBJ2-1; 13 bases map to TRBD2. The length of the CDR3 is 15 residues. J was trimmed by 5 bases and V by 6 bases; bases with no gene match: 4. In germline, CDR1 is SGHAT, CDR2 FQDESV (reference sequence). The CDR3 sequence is CASRPGLAGHNEQFF. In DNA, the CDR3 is TGTGCCAGCAGACCGGGACTAGCGGGACACAATGAGCAGTTCTTC.

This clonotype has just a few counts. The CDR3 nucleotides read TGTGCCAGCAGCGCGGGACAGTCAGGTGAAAAACTGTTTTTT. Residues: CASSAGQSGEKLFF. The chain links TRBV5-6 to TRBJ1-4, with TRBD1 matching over 7 bases. The length of the CDR3 is 14 residues. Germline V lookup: CDR1 SGHDT, CDR2 YYEEEE. The V segment lost 4 bases and the J segment 7 bases; nucleotides outside the gene matches: 7.

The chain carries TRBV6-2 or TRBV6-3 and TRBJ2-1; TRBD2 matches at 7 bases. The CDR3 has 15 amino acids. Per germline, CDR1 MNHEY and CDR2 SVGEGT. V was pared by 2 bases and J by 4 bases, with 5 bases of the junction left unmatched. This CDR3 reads CASSYVGGTYNEQFF. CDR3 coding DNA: TGTGCCAGCAGTTACGTCGGGGGGACGTACAATGAGCAGTTCTTC.

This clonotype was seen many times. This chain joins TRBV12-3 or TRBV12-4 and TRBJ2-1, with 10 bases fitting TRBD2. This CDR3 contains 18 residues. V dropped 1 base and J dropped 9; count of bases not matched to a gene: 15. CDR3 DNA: TGTGCCAGCAGTTTAGTCACGATTAGCGGGAGGAAGAGTCCTGAGCAGTTCTTC. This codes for CASSLVTISGRKSPEQFF.

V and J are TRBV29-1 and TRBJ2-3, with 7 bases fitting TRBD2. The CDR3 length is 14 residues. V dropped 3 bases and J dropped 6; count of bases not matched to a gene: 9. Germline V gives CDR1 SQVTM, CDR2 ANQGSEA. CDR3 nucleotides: TGCAGCGTTGACTTTGGGGGGAGGGCGGATACGCAGTATTTT. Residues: CSVDFGGRADTQYF.

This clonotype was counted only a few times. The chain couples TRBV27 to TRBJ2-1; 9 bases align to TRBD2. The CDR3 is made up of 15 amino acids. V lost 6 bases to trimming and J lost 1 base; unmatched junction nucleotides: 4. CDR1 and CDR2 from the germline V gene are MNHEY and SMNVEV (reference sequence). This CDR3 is CASRTTSGSYNEQFF. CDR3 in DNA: TGTGCCAGCAGAACCACTAGCGGGTCCTACAATGAGCAGTTCTTC.

CDR3 sequence reads: CASRQSSSYNEQFF. The CDR3 coding sequence is TGTGCCAGCAGACAGAGTAGCTCCTACAATGAGCAGTTCTTC. The chain employs TRBV2 and TRBJ2-1; D unresolved. The CDR3 length is 14 residues. Germline-derived CDR1 and CDR2 are SNHLY and FYNNEI. Trimming stripped 6 bases from V and 0 bases from J, with 9 bases between.

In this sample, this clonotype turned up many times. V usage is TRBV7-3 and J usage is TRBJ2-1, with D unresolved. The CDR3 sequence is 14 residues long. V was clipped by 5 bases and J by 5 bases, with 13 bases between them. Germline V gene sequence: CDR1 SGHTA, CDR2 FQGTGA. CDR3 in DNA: TGTGCCAGCAGCCCCTGGGTTAAACACAATGAGCAGTTCTTC. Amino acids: CASSPWVKHNEQFF.

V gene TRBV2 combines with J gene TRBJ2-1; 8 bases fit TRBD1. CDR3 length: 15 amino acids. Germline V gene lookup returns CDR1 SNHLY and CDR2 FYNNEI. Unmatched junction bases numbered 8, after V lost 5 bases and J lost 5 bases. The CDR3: CASSRQGKLDNEQFF. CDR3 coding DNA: TGTGCCAGCAGTCGACAGGGGAAGTTGGACAATGAGCAGTTCTTC.